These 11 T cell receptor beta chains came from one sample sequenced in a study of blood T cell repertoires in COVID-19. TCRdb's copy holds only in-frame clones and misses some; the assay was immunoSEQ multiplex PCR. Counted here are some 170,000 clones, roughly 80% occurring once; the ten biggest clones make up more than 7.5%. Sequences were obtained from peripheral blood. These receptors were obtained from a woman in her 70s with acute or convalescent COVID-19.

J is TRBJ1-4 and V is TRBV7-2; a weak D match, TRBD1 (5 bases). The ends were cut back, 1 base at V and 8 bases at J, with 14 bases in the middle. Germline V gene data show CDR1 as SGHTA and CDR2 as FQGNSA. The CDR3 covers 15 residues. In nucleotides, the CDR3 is TGTGCCAGCAGCTTAGTTGGGGGGTCGGGGGAAAAACTGTTTTTT. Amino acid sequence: CASSLVGGSGEKLFF.

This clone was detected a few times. The CDR3 DNA follows: TGTGCCAGCAGCCCGACAGAAAATAGCAATCAGCCCCAGCATTTT. This translates into CASSPTENSNQPQHF. J is TRBJ1-5 and V is TRBV4-2, with D tentatively TRBD1 (5 bases). The CDR3 covers 15 residues. V was trimmed by 4 bases and J by 0 bases, leaving 10 bases between them. Germline assignment: CDR1 LGHNA and CDR2 YNFKEQ.

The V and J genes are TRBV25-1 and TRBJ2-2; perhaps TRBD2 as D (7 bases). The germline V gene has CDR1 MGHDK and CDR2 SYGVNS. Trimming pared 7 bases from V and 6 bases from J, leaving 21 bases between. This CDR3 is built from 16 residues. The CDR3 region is CASTGGLSRAAGELFF. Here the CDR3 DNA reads TGTGCCAGCACCGGGGGGCTAAGCCGGGCCGCCGGGGAGCTGTTTTTT.

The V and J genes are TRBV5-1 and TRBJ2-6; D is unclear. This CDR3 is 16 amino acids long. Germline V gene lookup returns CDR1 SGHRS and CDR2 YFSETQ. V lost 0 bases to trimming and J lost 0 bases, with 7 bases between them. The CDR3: CASSLVTASGANVLTF. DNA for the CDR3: TGCGCCAGCAGCTTGGTAACAGCCTCTGGGGCCAACGTCCTGACTTTC.

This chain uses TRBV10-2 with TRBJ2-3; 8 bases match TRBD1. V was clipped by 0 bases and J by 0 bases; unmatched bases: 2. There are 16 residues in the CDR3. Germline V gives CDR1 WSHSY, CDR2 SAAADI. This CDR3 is CASSESTGDSTDTQYF. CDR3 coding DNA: TGCGCCAGCAGTGAGTCGACAGGGGATAGCACAGATACGCAGTATTTT.

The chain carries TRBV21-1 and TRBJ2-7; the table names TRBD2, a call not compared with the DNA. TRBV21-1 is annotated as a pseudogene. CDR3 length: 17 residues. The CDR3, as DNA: TGTGCCAGCAGCAAAGTGTCGACTAGCGGGAGCGCCTACGAGCAGTACTTC. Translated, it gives CASSKVSTSGSAYEQYF.

The CDR3 nucleotides read TGCAGCGTTGAGACGGCCGGGAGGTTCACTGAAGCTTTCTTT. Translated, it gives CSVETAGRFTEAFF. The chain is built from TRBV29-1 and TRBJ1-1; D gene uncertain. Between the trimmed V and J ends, which lost 3 bases and 4 bases, there was a span of 15 bases. The CDR3 extends over 14 amino acids. CDR1 and CDR2 (germline): SQVTM, ANQGSEA.

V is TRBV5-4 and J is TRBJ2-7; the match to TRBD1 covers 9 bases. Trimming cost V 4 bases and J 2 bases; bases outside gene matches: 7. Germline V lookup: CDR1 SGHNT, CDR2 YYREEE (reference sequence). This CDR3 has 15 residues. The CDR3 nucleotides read TGTGCCAGCAGCATGCCGGGACAGGGTCCCTACGAGCAGTACTTC. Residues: CASSMPGQGPYEQYF.

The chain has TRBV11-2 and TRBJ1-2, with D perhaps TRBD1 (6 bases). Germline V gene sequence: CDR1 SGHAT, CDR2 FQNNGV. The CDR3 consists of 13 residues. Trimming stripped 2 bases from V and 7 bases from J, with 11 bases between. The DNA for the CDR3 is TGTGCCAGCAGCTTACCACAGGGAGTTGGCTACACCTTC. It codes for CASSLPQGVGYTF.

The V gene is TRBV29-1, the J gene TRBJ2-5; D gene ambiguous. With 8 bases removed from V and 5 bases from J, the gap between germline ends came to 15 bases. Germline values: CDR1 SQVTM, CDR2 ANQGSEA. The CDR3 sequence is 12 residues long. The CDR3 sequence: CSLLVGAETQYF. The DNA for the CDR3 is TGCAGCTTGTTGGTGGGCGCTGAGACCCAGTACTTC. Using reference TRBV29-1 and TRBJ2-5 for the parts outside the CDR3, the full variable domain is SAVISQKPSRDICQRGTSLTIQCQVDSQVTMMFWYRQQPGQSLTLIATANQGSEATYESGFVIDKFPISRPNLTFSTLTVSNMSPEDSSIYLCSLLVGAETQYFGPGTRLLVL.

The CDR3 nucleotides read TGTGCCAGCAGTTTCCGGACAGGGTCCTACGAGCAGTACTTC. It codes for CASSFRTGSYEQYF. The chain employs TRBV28 and TRBJ2-7; TRBD1 matches at 8 bases. CDR3 length: 14 amino acids. With 3 bases clipped from V and 1 base from J, the junction kept 2 bases outside the gene matches. Per the germline V gene, CDR1 is MDHEN and CDR2 is SYDVKM.